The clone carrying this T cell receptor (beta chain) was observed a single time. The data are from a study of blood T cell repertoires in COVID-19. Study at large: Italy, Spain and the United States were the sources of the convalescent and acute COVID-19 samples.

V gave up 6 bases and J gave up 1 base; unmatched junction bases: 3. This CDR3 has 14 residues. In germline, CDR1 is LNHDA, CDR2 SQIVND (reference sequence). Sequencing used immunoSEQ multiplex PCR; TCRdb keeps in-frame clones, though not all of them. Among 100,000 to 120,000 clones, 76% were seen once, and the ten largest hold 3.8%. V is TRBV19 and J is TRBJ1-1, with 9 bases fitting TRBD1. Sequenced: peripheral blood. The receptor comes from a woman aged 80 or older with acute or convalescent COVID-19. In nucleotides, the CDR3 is TGTGCCAGTAGAACAGGGGGCACGAACACTGAAGCTTTCTTT. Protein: CASRTGGTNTEAFF.